This paragraph reports one T cell receptor (beta chain). The data stem from a study of blood T cell repertoires in COVID-19. Study-level information: Collection of acute and convalescent COVID-19 samples took place in the United States, Italy and Spain. T cells, B-cell-depleted T cells, or PBMCs supplied cDNA or gDNA.

Some clones are missing from TCRdb's copy, which holds only in-frame ones; the method was immunoSEQ multiplex PCR. Among roughly 250,000 clones listed, roughly 90% were seen once. The specimen was peripheral blood. The origin of this receptor is a man aged 55 to 70 who had recovered from COVID-19.

The CDR3 loop is CASSVEPSGRGSYNEQFF. CDR3 in DNA: TGTGCCAGCAGCGTAGAGCCTAGCGGTCGCGGCTCCTACAATGAGCAGTTCTTC. The chain has TRBV9 and TRBJ2-1; 7 bases agree with TRBD2. V shed 0 bases and J 0 bases; nucleotides not matched to a gene: 9. Germline lookup yields CDR1 SGDLS and CDR2 YYNGEE. The CDR3 totals 18 residues.